This is a list of T cell receptor beta chains from one sample in a study of vaccination and CD4 T cells after COVID-19. Their specific antigens are unknown. One entry per CDR3 protein, called by TCRdb with MiXCR from the PCR reads. The table lists just under 20,000 distinct CDR3 sequences, roughly two fifths of them singletons. Specimen: CD4+ T cells from blood, cultured in vitro, collected before SARS-CoV-2 vaccination. Receptor source: a human donor who received a COVID-19 vaccine. Each CDR3 is given with its conserved first and last residue. Fields, in order: clone size, J gene, D gene, V gene, CDR3 protein, CDR3 DNA. The D gene is left open where the match is weak. Size is omitted from some rows. Given values are once, few, many or a class for expanded clones.

clone size: NA
J gene: TRBJ2-7
D gene: NA
V gene: TRBV5-4
CDR3 protein: CASSLVSGPSYEQYF
CDR3 DNA: TGTGCCAGCAGCTTGGTCTCGGGGCCGAGCTACGAGCAGTACTTC

clone size: NA
J gene: TRBJ2-7
D gene: NA
V gene: TRBV11-2
CDR3 protein: CASTRAEGGYEQYF
CDR3 DNA: TGTGCCAGCACCCGAGCGGAGGGGGGGTACGAGCAGTACTTC

clone size: NA
J gene: TRBJ2-5
D gene: TRBD2
V gene: TRBV30
CDR3 protein: CACTTGLAVVTQYF
CDR3 DNA: TGTGCCTGCACAACGGGACTAGCGGTGGTGACCCAGTACTTC

clone size: few
J gene: TRBJ1-5
D gene: NA
V gene: TRBV30
CDR3 protein: CAWSSGNQPQHF
CDR3 DNA: TGTGCCTGGAGTAGTGGGAATCAGCCCCAGCATTTT

clone size: NA
J gene: TRBJ1-6
D gene: TRBD1
V gene: TRBV7-8
CDR3 protein: CASSITGGSYNSPLHF
CDR3 DNA: TGTGCCAGCAGCATAACAGGGGGCTCCTATAATTCACCCCTCCACTTT

clone size: few
J gene: TRBJ1-1
D gene: TRBD1
V gene: TRBV7-3
CDR3 protein: CASSAGTGNTEAFF
CDR3 DNA: TGTGCCAGCAGCGCCGGGACAGGGAACACTGAAGCTTTCTTT

clone size: NA
J gene: TRBJ1-6
D gene: TRBD1
V gene: TRBV6-1
CDR3 protein: CASSRQGANSPLHF
CDR3 DNA: TGTGCCAGCAGTCGACAGGGGGCTAATTCACCCCTCCACTTT

clone size: NA
J gene: TRBJ2-7
D gene: TRBD1
V gene: TRBV20-1
CDR3 protein: CSARTGGHEQHF
CDR3 DNA: TGCAGTGCTCGGACAGGGGGCCACGAGCAGCACTTC

clone size: NA
J gene: TRBJ2-2
D gene: TRBD2
V gene: TRBV6-1
CDR3 protein: CASSPNGAGVLAGELFF
CDR3 DNA: TGTGCCAGCAGCCCTAATGGGGCGGGGGTACTGGCCGGGGAGCTGTTTTTT

clone size: few
J gene: TRBJ1-6
D gene: NA
V gene: TRBV12-5
CDR3 protein: CASGTEGPLHF
CDR3 DNA: TGTGCTAGTGGTACGGAAGGACCCCTCCACTTT

clone size: few
J gene: TRBJ1-1
D gene: NA
V gene: TRBV21-1
CDR3 protein: CASSKRDIPRNTEAFF
CDR3 DNA: TGTGCCAGCAGCAAACGGGACATACCTAGGAACACTGAAGCTTTCTTT

clone size: NA
J gene: TRBJ1-2
D gene: NA
V gene: TRBV5-4
CDR3 protein: CASSREYYGYTF
CDR3 DNA: TGTGCCAGCAGCCGGGAATACTATGGCTACACCTTC

clone size: NA
J gene: TRBJ2-5
D gene: NA
V gene: TRBV20-1
CDR3 protein: CSARHARETQETQYF
CDR3 DNA: TGCAGTGCTAGACACGCCCGGGAAACCCAAGAGACCCAGTACTTC

clone size: NA
J gene: TRBJ2-7
D gene: NA
V gene: TRBV21-1
CDR3 protein: CASSPISQRPSYEQYF
CDR3 DNA: TGTGCCAGCAGCCCAATTAGCCAGAGACCCTCCTACGAGCAGTACTTC

clone size: NA
J gene: TRBJ2-7
D gene: NA
V gene: TRBV19
CDR3 protein: CASSIGQSYEQYF
CDR3 DNA: TGTGCCAGTAGTATAGGGCAGAGCTACGAGCAGTACTTC

clone size: few
J gene: TRBJ2-5
D gene: TRBD1
V gene: TRBV2
CDR3 protein: CASKSGGETQYF
CDR3 DNA: TGTGCCAGCAAGTCAGGGGGAGAGACCCAGTACTTC

clone size: once
J gene: TRBJ1-5
D gene: TRBD1
V gene: TRBV18
CDR3 protein: CASSPAGTGATQPQHF
CDR3 DNA: TGTGCCAGCTCACCCGCCGGGACAGGGGCGACTCAGCCCCAGCATTTT

clone size: NA
J gene: TRBJ1-2
D gene: NA
V gene: TRBV27
CDR3 protein: CASSFSARTAGYTF
CDR3 DNA: TGTGCCAGCAGTTTTTCGGCCCGGACAGCTGGCTACACCTTC

clone size: few
J gene: TRBJ2-5
D gene: NA
V gene: TRBV18
CDR3 protein: CASSPPQETQYF
CDR3 DNA: TGTGCCAGCTCACCACCCCAAGAGACCCAGTACTTC

clone size: few
J gene: TRBJ1-6
D gene: NA
V gene: TRBV7-9
CDR3 protein: CASSLGRGGHNSPLHF
CDR3 DNA: TGTGCCAGCAGCTTAGGGAGAGGAGGCCATAATTCACCCCTCCACTTT

clone size: NA
J gene: TRBJ2-2
D gene: TRBD1
V gene: TRBV7-3
CDR3 protein: CASSLKTGGNTGELFF
CDR3 DNA: TGTGCCAGCAGCTTAAAGACAGGGGGCAACACCGGGGAGCTGTTTTTT

clone size: NA
J gene: TRBJ1-1
D gene: NA
V gene: TRBV2
CDR3 protein: CASREETGVKWDTEAFF
CDR3 DNA: TGTGCCAGCAGAGAAGAGACGGGAGTAAAGTGGGACACTGAAGCTTTCTTT

clone size: NA
J gene: TRBJ1-1
D gene: NA
V gene: TRBV14
CDR3 protein: CASSQSVAYRAEAFF
CDR3 DNA: TGTGCCAGCAGCCAATCGGTGGCCTATCGGGCTGAAGCTTTCTTT

clone size: NA
J gene: TRBJ2-3
D gene: TRBD2
V gene: TRBV19
CDR3 protein: CASSMVLAGGRDTQYF
CDR3 DNA: TGTGCCAGTAGTATGGTACTAGCGGGGGGCCGGGATACGCAGTATTTT

clone size: NA
J gene: TRBJ2-7
D gene: NA
V gene: TRBV7-2
CDR3 protein: CASSSSGTDEQYF
CDR3 DNA: TGTGCCAGCAGCTCCAGCGGGACAGACGAGCAGTACTTC

clone size: NA
J gene: TRBJ2-7
D gene: TRBD2
V gene: TRBV4-1
CDR3 protein: CASSQFIRSGGSYEQYF
CDR3 DNA: TGCGCCAGCAGCCAGTTCATACGGAGCGGGGGATCCTACGAGCAGTACTTC

clone size: few
J gene: TRBJ1-2
D gene: TRBD1
V gene: TRBV19
CDR3 protein: CASSLGQIDGYTF
CDR3 DNA: TGTGCCAGTAGTCTGGGACAGATAGATGGCTACACCTTC

clone size: few
J gene: TRBJ1-3
D gene: NA
V gene: TRBV21-1
CDR3 protein: CASSKWRQGRNSGNTIYF
CDR3 DNA: TGTGCCAGCAGCAAATGGAGACAGGGTAGGAACTCTGGAAACACCATATATTTT

clone size: few
J gene: TRBJ1-6
D gene: TRBD1
V gene: TRBV19
CDR3 protein: CASSRTGGGSPLHF
CDR3 DNA: TGTGCCAGTAGCAGGACAGGGGGCGGTTCACCCCTCCACTTT

clone size: NA
J gene: TRBJ1-1
D gene: TRBD1
V gene: TRBV2
CDR3 protein: CATLTGVNTEAFF
CDR3 DNA: TGTGCCACCCTAACAGGGGTGAACACTGAAGCTTTCTTT

clone size: NA
J gene: TRBJ2-3
D gene: NA
V gene: TRBV27
CDR3 protein: CASSTSAADTQYF
CDR3 DNA: TGTGCCAGCAGCACCTCCGCCGCAGATACGCAGTATTTT

clone size: NA
J gene: TRBJ2-7
D gene: NA
V gene: TRBV6-1
CDR3 protein: CASRHDSSYEQYF
CDR3 DNA: TGTGCCAGCAGACACGACAGCTCCTACGAGCAGTACTTC

clone size: NA
J gene: TRBJ1-2
D gene: NA
V gene: TRBV12-3/TRBV12-4
CDR3 protein: CASSLRETDHGYTF
CDR3 DNA: TGTGCCAGCAGTTTACGAGAGACCGATCATGGCTACACCTTC

clone size: NA
J gene: TRBJ1-4
D gene: NA
V gene: TRBV10-3
CDR3 protein: CAIKGGTNEKLFF
CDR3 DNA: TGTGCCATTAAGGGTGGCACTAATGAAAAACTGTTTTTT

clone size: NA
J gene: TRBJ2-7
D gene: TRBD2
V gene: TRBV6-1
CDR3 protein: CASSQTSGGSYEQYF
CDR3 DNA: TGTGCCAGCAGTCAGACTAGCGGGGGCTCCTACGAGCAGTACTTC

clone size: few
J gene: TRBJ2-1
D gene: TRBD1
V gene: TRBV6-1
CDR3 protein: CASSERRRQGALSYNEQFF
CDR3 DNA: TGTGCCAGCAGTGAAAGACGGAGACAGGGGGCTCTCTCCTACAATGAGCAGTTCTTC

clone size: once
J gene: TRBJ1-3
D gene: NA
V gene: TRBV12-3/TRBV12-4
CDR3 protein: CASRGGLGRRVSGNTIYF
CDR3 DNA: TGTGCCAGCAGGGGTGGACTTGGACGGCGGGTATCTGGAAACACCATATATTTT

clone size: NA
J gene: TRBJ2-7
D gene: TRBD2
V gene: TRBV12-3/TRBV12-4
CDR3 protein: CASSPRLAGGSYEQYF
CDR3 DNA: TGTGCCAGCAGTCCGCGACTAGCGGGGGGATCCTACGAGCAGTACTTC

clone size: few
J gene: TRBJ1-6
D gene: NA
V gene: TRBV6-4
CDR3 protein: CASSDNTRGSPLHF
CDR3 DNA: TGTGCCAGCAGTGACAATACACGGGGTTCACCCCTCCACTTT

clone size: NA
J gene: TRBJ1-3
D gene: NA
V gene: TRBV2
CDR3 protein: CASRRFGNTIYF
CDR3 DNA: TGTGCCAGCAGACGTTTTGGAAACACCATATATTTT

clone size: NA
J gene: TRBJ1-2
D gene: TRBD1
V gene: TRBV12-3/TRBV12-4
CDR3 protein: CASSGQGENYGYTF
CDR3 DNA: TGTGCCAGCAGCGGACAGGGAGAAAACTATGGCTACACCTTC

clone size: NA
J gene: TRBJ1-1
D gene: TRBD1
V gene: TRBV7-6
CDR3 protein: CASSPQGRSTEAFF
CDR3 DNA: TGTGCCAGCAGCCCACAGGGGAGGAGCACTGAAGCTTTCTTT

clone size: NA
J gene: TRBJ1-2
D gene: NA
V gene: TRBV12-3/TRBV12-4
CDR3 protein: CASSLLPTAGYGYTF
CDR3 DNA: TGTGCCAGCAGTTTACTCCCCACAGCGGGCTATGGCTACACCTTC

clone size: NA
J gene: TRBJ2-3
D gene: NA
V gene: TRBV6-2/TRBV6-3
CDR3 protein: CASSSDSGGDTDTQYF
CDR3 DNA: TGTGCCAGCAGTTCCGACTCGGGGGGCGACACAGATACGCAGTATTTT

clone size: NA
J gene: TRBJ1-6
D gene: NA
V gene: TRBV30
CDR3 protein: CAWGTGLDNSPLHF
CDR3 DNA: TGTGCCTGGGGAACAGGGTTGGATAATTCACCCCTCCACTTT

clone size: few
J gene: TRBJ2-3
D gene: NA
V gene: TRBV24-1
CDR3 protein: CATTQTGSSTDTQYF
CDR3 DNA: TGTGCCACCACTCAGACAGGCTCTAGCACAGATACGCAGTATTTT

clone size: NA
J gene: TRBJ1-6
D gene: NA
V gene: TRBV10-2
CDR3 protein: CASTSVGSPLHF
CDR3 DNA: TGCGCCAGCACCTCGGTGGGTTCACCCCTCCACTTT

clone size: NA
J gene: TRBJ1-3
D gene: NA
V gene: TRBV20-1
CDR3 protein: CSARSMVDTGNTIYF
CDR3 DNA: TGCAGTGCTAGATCAATGGTAGATACTGGAAACACCATATATTTT

clone size: NA
J gene: TRBJ1-3
D gene: TRBD1
V gene: TRBV25-1
CDR3 protein: CASSVNRGYSGNTIYF
CDR3 DNA: TGTGCCAGCAGTGTCAACAGGGGTTACTCTGGAAACACCATATATTTT

clone size: NA
J gene: TRBJ1-4
D gene: NA
V gene: TRBV6-1
CDR3 protein: CASSGIPTNEKLFF
CDR3 DNA: TGTGCCAGCAGCGGGATTCCAACTAATGAAAAACTGTTTTTT

clone size: NA
J gene: TRBJ2-7
D gene: NA
V gene: TRBV20-1
CDR3 protein: CSADKTDYEQYF
CDR3 DNA: TGCAGTGCGGATAAGACAGACTACGAGCAGTACTTC

clone size: few
J gene: TRBJ1-2
D gene: NA
V gene: TRBV7-9
CDR3 protein: CASSQGLNYGYTF
CDR3 DNA: TGTGCCAGCAGCCAGGGGTTAAACTATGGCTACACCTTC

clone size: few
J gene: TRBJ2-1
D gene: NA
V gene: TRBV24-1
CDR3 protein: CATSDLRGASSYNEQFF
CDR3 DNA: TGTGCCACCAGTGATTTGCGGGGGGCCAGCTCCTACAATGAGCAGTTCTTC